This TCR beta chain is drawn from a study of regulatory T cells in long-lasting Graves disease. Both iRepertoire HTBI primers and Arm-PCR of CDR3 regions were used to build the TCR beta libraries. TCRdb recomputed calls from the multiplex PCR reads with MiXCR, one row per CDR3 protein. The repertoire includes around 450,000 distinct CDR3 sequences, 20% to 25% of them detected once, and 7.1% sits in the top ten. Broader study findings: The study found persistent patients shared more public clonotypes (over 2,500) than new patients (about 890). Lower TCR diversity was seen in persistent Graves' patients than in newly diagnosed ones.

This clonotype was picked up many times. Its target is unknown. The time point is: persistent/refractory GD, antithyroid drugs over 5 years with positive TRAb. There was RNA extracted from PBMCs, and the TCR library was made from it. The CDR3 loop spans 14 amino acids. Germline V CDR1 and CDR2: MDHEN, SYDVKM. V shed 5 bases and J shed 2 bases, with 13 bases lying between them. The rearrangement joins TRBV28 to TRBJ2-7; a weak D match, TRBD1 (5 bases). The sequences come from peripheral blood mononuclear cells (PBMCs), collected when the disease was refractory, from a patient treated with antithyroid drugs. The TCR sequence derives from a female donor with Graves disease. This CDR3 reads CASSPHRSAYEQYF. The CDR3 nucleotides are TGTGCCAGCAGTCCCCACAGGTCCGCCTACGAGCAGTACTTC.